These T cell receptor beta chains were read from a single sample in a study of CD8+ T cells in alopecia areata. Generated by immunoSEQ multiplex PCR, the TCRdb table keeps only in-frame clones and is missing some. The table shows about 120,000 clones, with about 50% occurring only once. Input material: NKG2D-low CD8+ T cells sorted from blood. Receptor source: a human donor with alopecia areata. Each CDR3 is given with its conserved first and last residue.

CASSYLQGSEAFF	TRBV6-5	TRBJ1-1
CAWSVLSRGYEQYF	TRBV30	TRBJ2-7
CSARESDGYTF	TRBV20-1	TRBJ1-2
CASSGGQGASGSDEQYF	TRBV2	TRBJ2-7
CASSLDRESKNIQYF	TRBV27	TRBJ2-4
CASSQQDGAYTQYF	TRBV14	TRBJ2-3
CASSHWTGGDNEQFF	TRBV11-2	TRBJ2-1
CATLGRGPPNYEQYF	TRBV28	TRBJ2-7
CSVERQEKSYEQYF	TRBV29-1	TRBJ2-7
CASSGSTEAFF	TRBV28	TRBJ1-1
CSVVWGVGTDTQYF	TRBV29-1	TRBJ2-3
CASSVVRGPTRVEQYF	TRBV6-6	TRBJ2-7
CASSSGPEQFF	TRBV28	TRBJ2-1
CASSLGRNQETQYF	TRBV5-1	TRBJ2-5
CAWSGERSSYEQYF	TRBV30	TRBJ2-7
CASRTGSNQPQHF	TRBV27	TRBJ1-5
CAWTGGKYNEQFF	TRBV30	TRBJ2-1
CASSPRTGALSNYGYTF	TRBV4-1	TRBJ1-2
CSVNGGSSYEQYF	TRBV29-1	TRBJ2-7
CATEAPGLLGETQYF	TRBV25-1	TRBJ2-5
CSVGLSGRAGETQYF	TRBV29-1	TRBJ2-5
CSAPGGGRDGYTF	TRBV29-1	TRBJ1-2
CASSRSGANVLTF	TRBV27	TRBJ2-6
CASSLSASYEQYF	TRBV28	TRBJ2-7
CSVGGPPNTGELFF	TRBV29-1	TRBJ2-2
CSARTHNEQFF	TRBV20-1	TRBJ2-1
CASSPSSGELFF	TRBV4-1	TRBJ2-2
CSVEDEGWEQYF	TRBV29-1	TRBJ2-7
CASSFFLTSTDTQYF	TRBV11-2	TRBJ2-3
CSWRWGYNEQFF	TRBV29-1	TRBJ2-1
CASRTALGYEQYF	TRBV6-1	TRBJ2-7
CASSSDRAKPETQYF	TRBV5-1	TRBJ2-5
CAWSVRNEQFF	TRBV30	TRBJ2-1
CASRGPSEAFF	TRBV27	TRBJ1-1
CSVERQGWFF	TRBV29-1	TRBJ2-1
CASSERGGAYNEQFF	TRBV28	TRBJ2-1
CSVRQGAGELFF	TRBV29-1	TRBJ2-2
CASVGDRTSSGNTIYF	TRBV6-6	TRBJ1-3
CASSLGTPTYNEQFF	TRBV18	TRBJ2-1
CARHPGPPIGEQYF	TRBV5-1	TRBJ2-7
CASSPGIGEQYF	TRBV5-6	TRBJ2-7
CANSTGRIQYF	TRBV25-1	TRBJ2-7
CASSVAGGPNNEQFF	TRBV9	TRBJ2-1